The 32 T cell receptor beta chains listed next were all sequenced from one sample in a study of T cells in Graves' hyperthyroidism and ophthalmopathy. Amplified TCR beta CDR3 regions derived from RNA transcripts. The study used the HTBI primer set for a first-round RT-PCR of the TCR CDR3. TCRdb used MiXCR to reprocess the multiplex PCR reads, holding one entry per CDR3 protein. Counted here are under 200,000 distinct CDR3 sequences, roughly 9.4% occurring once; the ten biggest clones make up more than 20%. Sequencing was performed on blood. The receptor source for this set is a woman under 30 with Graves' hyperthyroidism that later progressed to Graves' ophthalmopathy.

This clonotype was detected ten times or more. This chain uses TRBV3-1 with TRBJ2-5; D is undetermined. This CDR3 is 12 amino acids long. Trimming shortened V by 10 bases and J by 4 bases, and 13 bases separated the two germline ends. Looked up from germline, CDR1 is LGHDT and CDR2 is YNNKEL (reference sequence). The DNA for the CDR3 is TGTGCCATCAATCTGGGCGGAGAGACCCAGTACTTC. It specifies CAINLGGETQYF.

This clonotype came up a few times. The chain employs TRBV6-1 and TRBJ2-6, with D possibly being TRBD1 (6 bases). The CDR3 extends over 19 amino acids. Trimming removed 2 bases at V and 1 base at J, with 18 bases between. CDR1 MNHNS and CDR2 SASEGT come from the germline V gene. CDR3 in DNA: TGTGCCAGCAGTGAAAATCTTCCAGGGGTTGTTTCTGGGGCCAACGTCCTGACTTTC. Translating gives CASSENLPGVVSGANVLTF.

This clonotype was observed many times. The chain combines TRBV30 with TRBJ1-5; perhaps TRBD1 as D (5 bases). The CDR3 has 15 residues. V lost 0 bases to trimming and J lost 0 bases, with 9 bases between them. Germline CDR1 reads GTSNPN; CDR2 reads SVGIG (reference sequence). The CDR3 here is CAWSVGAASNQPQHF. The CDR3 region has the DNA TGTGCCTGGAGTGTTGGGGCGGCTAGCAATCAGCCCCAGCATTTT.

This clonotype was counted many times. V gene TRBV12-3 or TRBV12-4 combines with J gene TRBJ2-2, with D unresolved. With 6 bases removed from V and 3 bases from J, the gap between germline ends came to 11 bases. This CDR3 spans 14 amino acids. The CDR3 here is CASSSTIYTGELFF. In DNA form, the CDR3 reads TGTGCCAGCAGCTCCACTATTTACACCGGGGAGCTGTTTTTT.

This clonotype was detected only a few times. The chain carries TRBV15 and TRBJ1-1, with 7 bases matching TRBD1. V gave up 3 bases and J gave up 1 base; unmatched junction bases: 5. The CDR3 is made up of 15 amino acids. Germline V lookup: CDR1 LNHNV, CDR2 YYDKDF (reference sequence). As DNA, the CDR3 is TGTGCCACCAGCAGCCCAGGGGGGCCGAACACTGAAGCTTTCTTT. It is translated as CATSSPGGPNTEAFF.

This clonotype was recorded many times. J is TRBJ2-3 and V is TRBV6-1; 13 bases line up with TRBD2. Germline V gene lookup returns CDR1 MNHNS and CDR2 SASEGT. Trimming at V came to 5 bases and at J to 4 bases, leaving 3 bases not matched to a gene. The CDR3 length is 15 residues. The chain's CDR3 is CASSRTSGSPDTQYF. CDR3 nucleotides: TGTGCCAGCAGTCGGACTAGCGGGAGTCCAGATACGCAGTATTTT.

This clonotype was observed many times. The chain uses TRBV9 and TRBJ1-1; D is unresolved. Germline CDR1 is SGDLS and CDR2 is YYNGEE. The CDR3 runs to 14 residues. V lost 3 bases, J lost 1 base, and 10 bases lay in between. Here the CDR3 reads CASSGPTPNTEAFF. Written as DNA, the CDR3 is TGTGCCAGCAGCGGACCGACCCCGAACACTGAAGCTTTCTTT.

The chain recombines TRBV12-3 or TRBV12-4 with TRBJ2-1, with unresolved D. The CDR3 runs 12 residues. V gave up 2 bases and J gave up 6 bases, with 5 bases separating them. Here the CDR3 reads CASSLYRNEQFF. The DNA of the CDR3 is TGTGCCAGCAGTTTATATCGCAATGAGCAGTTCTTC.

This clonotype was observed a handful of times. In DNA form, the CDR3 reads TGTGCCAGCAGTCCGGGACTTGGAAACACCATATATTTT. Amino acid sequence: CASSPGLGNTIYF. The chain employs TRBV28 and TRBJ1-3; D perhaps matches TRBD1 (5 bases). The CDR3 extends over 13 amino acids. V lost 5 bases and J 3 bases, leaving 8 bases between the germline ends. The germline V gene encodes CDR1 MDHEN and CDR2 SYDVKM.

The sample holds many counts of this clonotype. The CDR3 loop is CASRGGTSGGPVGETQYF. CDR3 in DNA: TGTGCCAGCAGAGGCGGGACTAGCGGGGGACCAGTAGGGGAGACCCAGTACTTC. The rearrangement joins TRBV3-1 to TRBJ2-5, with 14 bases matching TRBD2. With 6 bases clipped from V and 5 bases from J, the junction kept 14 bases outside the gene matches. There are 18 residues in the CDR3. CDR1 and CDR2 from the germline V gene are LGHDT and YNNKEL (reference sequence).

In its sample, this clonotype was seen a few times. The V gene is TRBV19, the J gene TRBJ2-7, with 9 bases aligning to TRBD1. The V segment lost 9 bases and the J segment 2 bases; nucleotides outside the gene matches: 5. Germline loops: CDR1 LNHDA, CDR2 SQIVND (reference sequence). The CDR3 has 13 amino acids. As DNA, the CDR3 is TGTGCCAGCTCCGGGACAGGGACCTACGAGCAGTACTTC. Its translation is CASSGTGTYEQYF.

This clonotype was seen at least ten times. This chain joins TRBV27 and TRBJ2-1; the match to TRBD2 covers 10 bases. Trimming took 2 bases from V and 6 from J; bases not matched to a gene: 4. CDR3 length equals 15 residues. Germline assignment: CDR1 MNHEY and CDR2 SMNVEV (reference sequence). CDR3 region: CASSLLLAGANEQFF. In DNA, the CDR3 is TGTGCCAGCAGTTTACTGCTAGCGGGAGCCAATGAGCAGTTCTTC.

The CDR3 protein is CASSLHGITSGRANVYEQYF. In DNA, the CDR3 is TGCGCCAGCAGCTTACATGGGATTACTAGCGGGAGGGCTAATGTATACGAGCAGTACTTC. The chain is built from TRBV5-1 and TRBJ2-7, with 13 bases aligning to TRBD2. With V trimmed by 2 bases and J by 4 bases, 18 bases remained unmatched. The CDR3 consists of 20 residues. Germline V gene sequence: CDR1 SGHRS, CDR2 YFSETQ.

This clonotype occurred a few times. This may be a read error: a much more frequent sequence differs by one nucleotide. The chain couples TRBV20-1 to TRBJ1-6, with D perhaps matching TRBD1 (6 bases). Germline lookup yields CDR1 DFQATT and CDR2 SNEGSKA (reference sequence). The CDR3 is 12 residues long. The CDR3 DNA follows: TGCAGTGCTAGTCCGGGGGCAGGGTCCCTCCGCTTT. It codes for CSASPGAGSLRF.

In this sample, this clonotype turned up many times. The chain has TRBV6-2 or TRBV6-3 and TRBJ2-2; no reliable D call. From germline, CDR1 is MNHEY and CDR2 SVGEGT. CDR3 size: 14 residues. V was shortened by 2 bases and J by 9 bases, with 13 bases between the two germline ends. The CDR3 is CASSYTRVVRELFF. CDR3 nucleotides: TGTGCCAGCAGTTACACCCGGGTTGTACGGGAGCTGTTTTTT.

The CDR3 DNA reads as TGTGCCAGCAGCTTAGGGGCGGGTCGCTCTGGAAACACCATATATTTT. Its protein product is CASSLGAGRSGNTIYF. This chain links TRBV7-6 with TRBJ1-3; D is undetermined. Trimming took off 1 base at V and 0 bases at J, with 10 bases between the two ends. CDR1 is SGHVS, CDR2 FNYEAQ, per germline. CDR3 size: 16 residues.

In the case of this clonotype: Mismatch with germline at one junction end may stem from a read error. This chain links TRBV3-1 with TRBJ1-1; D gene uncertain. CDR1 LGHDT and CDR2 YNNKEL come from the germline V gene (reference sequence). This CDR3 is 15 amino acids long. The CDR3 reads CASSLRSGMNSEPFF. The CDR3 DNA is TGTGCCAGCAGCCTGCGGTCAGGCATGAACAGTGAACCTTTCTTT.

There are many counts of this clonotype. This rearrangement joins TRBV15 to TRBJ2-5; D remains ambiguous. There are 17 residues in the CDR3. Germline lookup yields CDR1 LNHNV and CDR2 YYDKDF (reference sequence). Deletions cut 0 bases from V and 0 bases from J, with 14 bases between. The CDR3 region has the DNA TGTGCCACCAGCAGAGATCGTTACGCGTCTTACCAAGAGACCCAGTACTTC. This translates into CATSRDRYASYQETQYF.

There are a few counts of this clonotype. The chain combines TRBV7-2 with TRBJ2-6; 12 nucleotides line up with TRBD2. CDR3 length: 18 amino acids. Germline V gene sequence: CDR1 SGHTA, CDR2 FQGNSA. Germline trimming cut 2 bases from V and 1 base from J; bases unmatched to any gene: 3. The chain's CDR3 is CASSLRTSGISGANVLTF. For the CDR3, the DNA is TGTGCCAGCAGCTTAAGGACTAGCGGGATATCTGGGGCCAACGTCCTGACTTTC.

This clonotype was counted ten times or more. The chain carries TRBV27 and TRBJ2-7; tentatively, D is TRBD1 (5 bases). V shed 5 bases and J shed 3 bases, with 14 bases lying between them. Germline assignment: CDR1 MNHEY and CDR2 SMNVEV (reference sequence). The CDR3 is made up of 14 amino acids. The CDR3 reads CASSPTRQNYEQYF. CDR3 bases: TGTGCCAGCAGTCCGACGAGACAGAACTACGAGCAGTACTTC.

In this sample, this clonotype turned up many times. The chain recombines TRBV11-2 with TRBJ2-3; possible D gene TRBD1, 6 bases. The V end lost 5 bases, the J end lost 2 bases, and 17 bases lay between the germline ends. CDR1 is SGHAT, CDR2 FQNNGV, per germline. This CDR3 spans 16 amino acids. CDR3 sequence (DNA): TGTGCCAGCAGCCGACAGACAGGACCCCCCACAGATACGCAGTATTTT. It specifies CASSRQTGPPTDTQYF.

The table lists this clonotype with many counts. The chain has TRBV6-6 and TRBJ1-1; 9 bases are shared with TRBD1. The V segment lost 1 base and the J segment 4 bases; nucleotides outside the gene matches: 7. The germline V gene encodes CDR1 MNHNY and CDR2 SVGAGI (reference sequence). CDR3 size: 16 residues. For the CDR3, the DNA is TGTGCCAGCAGTTACTACAGGGGGCGAGGGAGCACTGAAGCTTTCTTT. Amino acid sequence: CASSYYRGRGSTEAFF.

This chain links TRBV7-2 with TRBJ2-4; D ambiguous. CDR3 size: 18 residues. V lost 1 base and J lost 4, with 20 bases in between. The germline CDR1 and CDR2 sequences are SGHTA and FQGNSA. CDR3 amino acids: CASSLERVAWLSKNIQYF. For the CDR3, the DNA is TGTGCCAGCAGCTTAGAGAGAGTGGCCTGGTTATCAAAAAACATTCAGTACTTC.

This clonotype occurred many times. The chain has TRBV30 and TRBJ1-5; 7 nucleotides align to TRBD1. V lost 1 base and J lost 2; bases outside the gene matches: 2. CDR3 length equals 14 residues. Germline-derived CDR1 and CDR2 are GTSNPN and SVGIG (reference sequence). The CDR3 DNA sequence: TGTGCCTGGAGTGCTGGACAGGGCAATCAGCCCCAGCATTTT. It codes for CAWSAGQGNQPQHF.

In its sample, this clonotype was seen many times. The V gene is TRBV10-3, the J gene TRBJ2-7; no reliable D call. V dropped 3 bases and J dropped 3 bases, with 15 bases sitting between them. Germline V gene sequence: CDR1 ENHRY, CDR2 SYGVKD. CDR3 length equals 15 residues. CDR3 nucleotides: TGTGCCATCAGTGACTCTACACAACCGATCTACGAGCAGTACTTC. This sequence encodes CAISDSTQPIYEQYF.

This clonotype was seen many times. A much larger clone sits a single nucleotide away, making a read error possible. The J gene is TRBJ2-7, the V gene TRBV20-1; 12 nucleotides align to TRBD1. CDR3 length: 15 amino acids. Looked up from germline, CDR1 is DFQATT and CDR2 is SNEGSKA (reference sequence). The CDR3 sequence is CSAGEVGTGGPEQYF. The CDR3 DNA reads as TGCAGTGCTGGAGAAGTCGGGACAGGGGGCCCCGAGCAGTACTTC.

The V gene is TRBV5-1, the J gene TRBJ1-1, with a tentative D call TRBD1 (6 bases). With 5 bases removed from V and 0 bases from J, the gap between germline ends came to 11 bases. There are 14 residues in the CDR3. CDR1 is SGHRS and CDR2 is YFSETQ in the germline V gene. The CDR3 reads CASSQDSLNTEAFF. CDR3 bases: TGCGCCAGCAGTCAGGACAGTCTGAACACTGAAGCTTTCTTT.

This clonotype was detected ten times or more. The genes are TRBV2 and TRBJ1-6, with D uncertain. This CDR3 is built from 17 residues. Germline CDR1 SNHLY, CDR2 FYNNEI. V dropped 1 base and J dropped 0 bases, with 10 bases sitting between them. The CDR3 region is CASSEDGPSSYNSPLHF. The CDR3 bases are TGTGCCAGCAGTGAAGACGGGCCTAGCTCCTATAATTCACCCCTCCACTTT.

This clonotype was seen repeatedly, ten times or more. The chain is built from TRBV7-8 and TRBJ1-1; D possibly corresponds to TRBD1 (5 bases). This CDR3 region has 14 residues. Trimming took off 4 bases at V and 0 bases at J, with 9 bases between the two ends. Germline CDR1 reads SGHVS; CDR2 reads FQNEAQ. The CDR3 DNA reads as TGTGCCAGCAGCTCCCAGGGCGTGAACACTGAAGCTTTCTTT. As protein: CASSSQGVNTEAFF.

This clonotype was observed many times. CDR3 DNA: TGTGCCAGCAGCGAACAGGGCCCCTATGGCTACACCTTC. It translates to CASSEQGPYGYTF. The V call is TRBV9, the J call TRBJ1-2, with D tentatively TRBD1 (6 bases). V lost 3 bases, J lost 4 bases, and 10 bases lay in between. This CDR3 region has 13 residues. The germline V gene has CDR1 SGDLS and CDR2 YYNGEE.

The table lists this clonotype with many counts. The rearrangement uses TRBV20-1 and TRBJ1-2; no firm D call. Trimming left V 3 bases short and J 8 bases short, with 16 bases between. This CDR3 is built from 13 residues. The germline gives CDR1 DFQATT, CDR2 SNEGSKA (reference sequence). This CDR3 reads CSARELTGEGYTF. CDR3 coding DNA: TGCAGTGCTAGGGAGCTGACCGGGGAGGGCTACACCTTC.

The V gene is TRBV27, the J gene TRBJ2-1; D ambiguous. V gave up 5 bases and J gave up 4 bases, with 15 bases separating them. Germline CDR1 and CDR2: MNHEY and SMNVEV (reference sequence). This CDR3 region has 15 residues. The CDR3 sequence is CASSLGVGKYNEQFF. Written as DNA, the CDR3 is TGTGCCAGCAGTCTTGGAGTAGGAAAATACAATGAGCAGTTCTTC.